This T cell receptor beta chain stems from a study of CD8+ T cells in alopecia areata. Study results and limitations: It was less clear whether patients shared TCRs than it was in mice, possibly because of HLA. Higher clonality and more expanded CD8+ clones appeared in lesional than normal scalp. Persistence in scalp and blood during tofacitinib was observed for many expanded lesional clones.

On this clone itself: Its target is unknown.

The treatment denotes: oral pan-JAK inhibitor, 5-10 mg twice daily. The researchers isolated CD4+ and CD8+ T cells from PBMCs by sorting. The CDR3 totals 14 residues. The germline CDR1 and CDR2 sequences are MNHEY and SMNVEV (reference sequence). Trimming pared 4 bases from V and 4 bases from J, leaving 13 bases between. After isolation, RNA underwent reverse transcription to generate cDNA as the sequencing template. TCRdb keeps only in-frame clones here, not all; method: immunoSEQ multiplex PCR. Counted here are fewer than 250,000 clones, approximately 38% occurring once; the ten biggest clones make up 0.45% to 0.55%.

The sequence was collected from a human donor with alopecia areata. The rearrangement joins TRBV27 to TRBJ1-1; the D gene is possibly TRBD1 (6 bases). This sample comprised CD4+ T cells sorted from blood, obtained at approximately week 34, from a patient treated with tofacitinib. The CDR3 loop reads CASSWVGGLTEAFF. CDR3 nucleotide sequence: TGTGCCAGCAGTTGGGTTGGGGGGCTCACTGAAGCTTTCTTT.